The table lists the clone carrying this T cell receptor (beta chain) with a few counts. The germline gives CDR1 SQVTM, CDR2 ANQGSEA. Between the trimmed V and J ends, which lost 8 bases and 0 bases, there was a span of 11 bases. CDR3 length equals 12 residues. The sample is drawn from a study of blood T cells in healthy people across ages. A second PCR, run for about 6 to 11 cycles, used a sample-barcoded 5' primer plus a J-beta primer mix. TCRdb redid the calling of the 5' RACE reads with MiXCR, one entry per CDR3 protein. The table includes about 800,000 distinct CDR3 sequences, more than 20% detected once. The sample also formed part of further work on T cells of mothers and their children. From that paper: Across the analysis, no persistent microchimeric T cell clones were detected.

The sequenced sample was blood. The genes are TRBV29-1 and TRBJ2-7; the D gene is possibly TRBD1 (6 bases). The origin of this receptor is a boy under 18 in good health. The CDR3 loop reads CSFSDSSYEQYF. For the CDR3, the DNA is TGCAGCTTCTCGGACAGCTCCTACGAGCAGTACTTC.